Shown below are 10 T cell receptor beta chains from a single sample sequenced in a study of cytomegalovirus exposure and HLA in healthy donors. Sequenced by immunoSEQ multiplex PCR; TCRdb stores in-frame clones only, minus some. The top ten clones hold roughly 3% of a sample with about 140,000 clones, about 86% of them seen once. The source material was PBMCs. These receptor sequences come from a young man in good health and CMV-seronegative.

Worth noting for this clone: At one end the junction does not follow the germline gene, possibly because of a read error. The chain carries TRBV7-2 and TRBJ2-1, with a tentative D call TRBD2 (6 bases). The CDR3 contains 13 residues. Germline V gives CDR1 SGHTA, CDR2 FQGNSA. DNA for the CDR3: TGTGCCAGCAGCTTATCCCAGGCCCGGGAGCGGTTCTTC. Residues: CASSLSQARERFF.

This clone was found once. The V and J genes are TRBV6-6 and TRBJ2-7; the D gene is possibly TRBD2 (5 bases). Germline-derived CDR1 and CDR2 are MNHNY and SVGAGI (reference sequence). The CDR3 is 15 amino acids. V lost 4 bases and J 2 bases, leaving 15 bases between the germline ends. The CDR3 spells CASSFEGFNAYEQYF. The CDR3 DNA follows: TGTGCCAGCAGTTTCGAGGGATTCAATGCCTACGAGCAGTACTTC.

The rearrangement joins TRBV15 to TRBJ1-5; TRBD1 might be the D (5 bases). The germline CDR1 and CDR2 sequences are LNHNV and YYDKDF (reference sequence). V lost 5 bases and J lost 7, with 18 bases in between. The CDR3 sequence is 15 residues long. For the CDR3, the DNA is TGTGCCACCAGCCGGGCGGGGCGAGGGGAACAGCCCCAGCATTTT. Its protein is CATSRAGRGEQPQHF.

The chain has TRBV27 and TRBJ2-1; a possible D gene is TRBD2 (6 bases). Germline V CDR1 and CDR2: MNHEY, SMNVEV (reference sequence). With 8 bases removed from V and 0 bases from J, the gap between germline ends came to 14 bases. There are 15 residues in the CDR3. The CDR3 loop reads CASGNSGISYNEQFF. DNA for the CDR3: TGTGCCAGCGGAAATAGCGGTATCTCCTACAATGAGCAGTTCTTC.

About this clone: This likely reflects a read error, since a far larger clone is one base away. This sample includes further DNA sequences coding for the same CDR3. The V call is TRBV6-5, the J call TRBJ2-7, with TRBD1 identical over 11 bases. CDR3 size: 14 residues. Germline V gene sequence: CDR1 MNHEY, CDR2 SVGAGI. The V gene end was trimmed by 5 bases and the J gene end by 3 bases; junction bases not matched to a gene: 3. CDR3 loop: CASSAGTGGYEQYF. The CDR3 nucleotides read TGTGCCAGCAGTGCCGGGACAGGGGGCTACGAGCAGTACTTC.

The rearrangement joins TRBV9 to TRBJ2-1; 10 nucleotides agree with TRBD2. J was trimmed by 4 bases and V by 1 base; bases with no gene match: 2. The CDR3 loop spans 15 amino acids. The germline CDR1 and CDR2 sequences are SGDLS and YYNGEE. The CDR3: CASSVSGGDYNEQFF. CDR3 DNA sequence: TGTGCCAGCAGCGTAAGCGGGGGGGATTACAATGAGCAGTTCTTC.

The CDR3 protein is CASSIDGRTNEKLFF. CDR3 in DNA: TGTGCCAGTAGTATAGACGGGCGGACAAATGAAAAACTGTTTTTT. The V and J genes are TRBV19 and TRBJ1-4; maybe TRBD1 (5 bases). V lost 0 bases to trimming and J lost 5 bases, with 10 bases between them. From germline, CDR1 is LNHDA and CDR2 SQIVND (reference sequence). CDR3 size: 15 residues.

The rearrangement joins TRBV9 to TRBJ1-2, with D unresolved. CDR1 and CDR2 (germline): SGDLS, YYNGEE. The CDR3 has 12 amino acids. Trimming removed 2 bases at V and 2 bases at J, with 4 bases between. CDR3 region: CASSVSNYGYTF. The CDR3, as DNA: TGTGCCAGCAGCGTTTCGAACTATGGCTACACCTTC.

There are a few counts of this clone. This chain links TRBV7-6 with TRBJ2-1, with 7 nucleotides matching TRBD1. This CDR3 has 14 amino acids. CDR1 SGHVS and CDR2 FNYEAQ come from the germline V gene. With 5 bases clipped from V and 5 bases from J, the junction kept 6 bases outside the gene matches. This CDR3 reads CASSPVTGNNEQFF. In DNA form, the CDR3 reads TGTGCCAGCAGCCCAGTGACAGGGAACAATGAGCAGTTCTTC.

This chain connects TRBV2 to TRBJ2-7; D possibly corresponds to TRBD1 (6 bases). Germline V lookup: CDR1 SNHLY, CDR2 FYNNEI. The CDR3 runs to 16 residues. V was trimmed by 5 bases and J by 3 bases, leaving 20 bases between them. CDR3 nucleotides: TGTGCCAGCAGTCCTATTCAGGGGCCCACACTCTACGAGCAGTACTTC. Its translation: CASSPIQGPTLYEQYF.